Listed here are 10 T cell receptor beta chains from one sample, sequenced in a study of cytomegalovirus exposure and HLA in healthy donors. TCRdb's copy holds only in-frame clones and misses some; the assay was immunoSEQ multiplex PCR. The sample has 150,000 to 180,000 clones; 86% are singletons. The sequencing sample was made of PBMCs. These receptor sequences come from a man younger than 30 in good health and CMV-seropositive.

This chain uses TRBV5-1 with TRBJ2-7; 7 bases agree with TRBD2. CDR1 is SGHRS and CDR2 is YFSETQ in the germline V gene. V dropped 3 bases and J dropped 0; count of bases not matched to a gene: 6. The CDR3 consists of 15 residues. The CDR3 DNA reads as TGCGCCAGCAGCTGGGGAGGGACGAACTCCTACGAGCAGTACTTC. Encoded protein: CASSWGGTNSYEQYF. The complete variable domain, with remaining parts taken from reference TRBV5-1 and TRBJ2-7, reads KAGVTQTPRYLIKTRGQQVTLSCSPISGHRSVSWYQQTPGQGLQFLFEYFSETQRNKGNFPGRFSGRQFSNSRSEMNVSTLELGDSALYLCASSWGGTNSYEQYFGPGTRLTVT.

The rearrangement uses TRBV9 and TRBJ2-1; 9 positions agree with TRBD2. The V segment lost 4 bases and the J segment 8 bases; nucleotides outside the gene matches: 13. The CDR3 has 16 residues. Looked up from germline, CDR1 is SGDLS and CDR2 is YYNGEE. CDR3 residues: CASSLPREREVYEQFF. CDR3 in DNA: TGTGCCAGCAGCCTCCCCCGGGAGCGGGAGGTCTATGAGCAGTTCTTC.

This clone was picked up one time. The chain is built from TRBV5-6 and TRBJ2-1; TRBD2 aligns across 7 bases. The CDR3 has 15 residues. Germline values: CDR1 SGHDT, CDR2 YYEEEE. With V trimmed by 2 bases and J by 6 bases, 8 bases remained unmatched. The CDR3 DNA reads TGTGCCAGCAGCTTTGGGGGGAGGGCCAGCAATGAGCAGTTCTTC. This sequence encodes CASSFGGRASNEQFF.

This chain uses TRBV19 with TRBJ2-5; D unresolved. CDR1 is LNHDA and CDR2 is SQIVND in the germline V gene (reference sequence). Between the trimmed V and J ends, which lost 0 bases and 2 bases, there was a span of 28 bases. The CDR3 sequence is 21 residues long. The DNA for the CDR3 is TGTGCCAGTAGTATAGATCGGTCAGGCAGCTCCCGAAGCAATCTTCAAGAGACCCAGTACTTC. Encoded protein: CASSIDRSGSSRSNLQETQYF.

This chain connects TRBV4-3 to TRBJ1-5, with D hard to call. Trimming took 0 bases from V and 9 from J, leaving 12 bases between them. The CDR3 covers 14 residues. Germline assignment: CDR1 LGHNA and CDR2 YSLEER. The CDR3 here is CASSQDAFTGPQHF. For the CDR3, the DNA is TGCGCCAGCAGCCAAGATGCCTTTACTGGGCCCCAGCATTTT.

V usage is TRBV27 and J usage is TRBJ2-1, with 8 bases lining up with TRBD2. The CDR3 covers 15 residues. J lost 2 bases, V lost 2 bases, and 2 bases had no gene match. CDR1 MNHEY and CDR2 SMNVEV come from the germline V gene (reference sequence). The CDR3 bases are TGTGCCAGCAGTTTAGCGGGAGGTACCTACAATGAGCAGTTCTTC. Its protein product is CASSLAGGTYNEQFF.

This chain connects TRBV9 to TRBJ2-1; 14 bases match TRBD2. The J segment lost 8 bases and the V segment lost 3 bases, leaving 4 bases of the junction unmatched. The CDR3 loop spans 15 amino acids. Germline lookup yields CDR1 SGDLS and CDR2 YYNGEE. CDR3 residues: CASSATSGRADEQFF. In DNA, the CDR3 is TGTGCCAGCAGCGCGACTAGCGGGAGGGCCGATGAGCAGTTCTTC.

V is TRBV7-6 and J is TRBJ2-1, with 11 bases lining up with TRBD1. Germline CDR1 is SGHVS and CDR2 is FNYEAQ. Trimming cost V 0 bases and J 8 bases; bases outside gene matches: 6. The CDR3 is made up of 16 amino acids. The CDR3 DNA is TGTGCCAGCAGCTTAGCTTGGACAGGGGGCCGCGATGAGCAGTTCTTC. It translates to CASSLAWTGGRDEQFF.

The genes are TRBV9 and TRBJ1-3; 7 bases align to TRBD1. The CDR3 runs to 14 residues. Germline V lookup: CDR1 SGDLS, CDR2 YYNGEE. V lost 2 bases, J lost 8 bases, and 7 bases stayed unmatched. CDR3 amino acids: CASSVTGSSDTIYF. CDR3 in DNA: TGTGCCAGCAGCGTGACAGGGAGCTCGGACACCATATATTTT.

The V call is TRBV7-3, the J call TRBJ2-1, with TRBD1 matching 9 bases. CDR1 is SGHTA, CDR2 FQGTGA, per germline. This CDR3 is built from 16 residues. After removal of 5 bases from V and 7 bases from J, the junction contained 12 bases not matched to a gene. CDR3 residues: CASSQGRDRVLNEQFF. The CDR3 DNA follows: TGTGCCAGCAGCCAGGGGAGGGACAGGGTACTAAATGAGCAGTTCTTC.